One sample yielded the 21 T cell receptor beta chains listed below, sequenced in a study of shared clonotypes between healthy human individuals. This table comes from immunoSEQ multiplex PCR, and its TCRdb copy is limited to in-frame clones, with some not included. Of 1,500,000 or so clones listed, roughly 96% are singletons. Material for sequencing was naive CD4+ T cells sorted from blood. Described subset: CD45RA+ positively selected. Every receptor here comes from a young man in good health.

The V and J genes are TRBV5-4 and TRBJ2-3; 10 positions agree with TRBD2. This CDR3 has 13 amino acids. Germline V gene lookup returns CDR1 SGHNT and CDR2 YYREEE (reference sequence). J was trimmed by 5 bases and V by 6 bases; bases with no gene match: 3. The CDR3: CASTSGRLDTQYF. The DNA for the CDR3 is TGTGCCAGCACTAGCGGGAGATTAGATACGCAGTATTTT.

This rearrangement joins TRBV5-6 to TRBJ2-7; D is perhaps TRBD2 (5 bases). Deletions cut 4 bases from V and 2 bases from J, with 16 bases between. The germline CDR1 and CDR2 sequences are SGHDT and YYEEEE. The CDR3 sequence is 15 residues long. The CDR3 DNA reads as TGTGCCAGCAGCCGATACCTGCAGGAGGCCTACGAGCAGTACTTC. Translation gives CASSRYLQEAYEQYF.

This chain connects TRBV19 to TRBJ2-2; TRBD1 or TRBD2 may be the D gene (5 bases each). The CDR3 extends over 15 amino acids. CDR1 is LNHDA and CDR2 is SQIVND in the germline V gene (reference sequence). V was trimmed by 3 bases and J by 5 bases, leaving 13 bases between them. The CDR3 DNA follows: TGTGCCAGTAGTATCATGGGGGTAATGACCGGGGAGCTGTTTTTT. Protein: CASSIMGVMTGELFF.

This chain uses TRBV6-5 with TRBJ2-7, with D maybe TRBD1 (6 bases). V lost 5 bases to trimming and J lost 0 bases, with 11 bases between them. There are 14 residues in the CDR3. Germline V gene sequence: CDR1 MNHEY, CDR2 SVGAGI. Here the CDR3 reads CASSGGLGSYEQYF. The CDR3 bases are TGTGCCAGCAGTGGGGGCCTGGGCTCCTACGAGCAGTACTTC.

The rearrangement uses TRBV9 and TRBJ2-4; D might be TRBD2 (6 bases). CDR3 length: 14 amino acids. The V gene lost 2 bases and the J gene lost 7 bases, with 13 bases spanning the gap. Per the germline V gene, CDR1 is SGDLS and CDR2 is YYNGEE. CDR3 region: CASSVDGSTNIQYF. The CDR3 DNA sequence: TGTGCCAGCAGCGTCGACGGGAGTACTAACATTCAGTACTTC.

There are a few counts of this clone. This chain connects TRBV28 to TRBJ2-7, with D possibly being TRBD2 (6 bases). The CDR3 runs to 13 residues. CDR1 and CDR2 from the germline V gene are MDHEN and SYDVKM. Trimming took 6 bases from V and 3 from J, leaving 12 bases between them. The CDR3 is CASREGAIYEQYF. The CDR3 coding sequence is TGTGCCAGCAGGGAGGGAGCGATCTACGAGCAGTACTTC.

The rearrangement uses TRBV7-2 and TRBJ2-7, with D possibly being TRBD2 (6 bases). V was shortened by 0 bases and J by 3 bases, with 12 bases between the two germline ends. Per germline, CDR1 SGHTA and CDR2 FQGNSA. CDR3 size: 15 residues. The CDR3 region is CASSLAFRGSYEQYF. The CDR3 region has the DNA TGTGCCAGCAGCTTAGCCTTCCGGGGGAGCTACGAGCAGTACTTC. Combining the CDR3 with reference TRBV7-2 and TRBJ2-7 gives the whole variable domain GAGVSQSPSNKVTEKGKDVELRCDPISGHTALYWYRQSLGQGLEFLIYFQGNSAPDKSGLPSDRFSAERTGGSVSTLTIQRTQQEDSAVYLCASSLAFRGSYEQYFGPGTRLTVT.

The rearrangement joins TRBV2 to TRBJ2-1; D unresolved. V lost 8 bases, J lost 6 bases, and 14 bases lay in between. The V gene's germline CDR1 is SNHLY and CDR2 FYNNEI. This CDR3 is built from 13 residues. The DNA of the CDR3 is TGTGCCAGCGGAAAAATGAGTAGCAATGAGCAGTTCTTC. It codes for CASGKMSSNEQFF.

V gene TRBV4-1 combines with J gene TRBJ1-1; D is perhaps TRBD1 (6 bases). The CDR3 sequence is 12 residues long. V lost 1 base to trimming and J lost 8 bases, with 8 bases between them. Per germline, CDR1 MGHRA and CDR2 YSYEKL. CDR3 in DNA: TGCGCCAGCAGCCAAGCGGGACAAGAAGCTTTCTTT. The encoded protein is CASSQAGQEAFF.

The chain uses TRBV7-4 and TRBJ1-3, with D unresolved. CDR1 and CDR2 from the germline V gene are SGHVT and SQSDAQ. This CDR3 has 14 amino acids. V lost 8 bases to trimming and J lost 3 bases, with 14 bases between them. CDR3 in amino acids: CASGRLDGGNTIYF. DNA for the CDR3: TGTGCCAGCGGCCGACTGGATGGTGGAAACACCATATATTTT.

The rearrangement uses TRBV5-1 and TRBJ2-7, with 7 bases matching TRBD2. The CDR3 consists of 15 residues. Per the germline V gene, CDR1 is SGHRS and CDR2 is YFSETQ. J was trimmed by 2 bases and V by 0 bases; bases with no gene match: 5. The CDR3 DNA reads TGCGCCAGCAGCTTGGCGGGGGGTTTGGCCTACGAGCAGTACTTC. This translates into CASSLAGGLAYEQYF.

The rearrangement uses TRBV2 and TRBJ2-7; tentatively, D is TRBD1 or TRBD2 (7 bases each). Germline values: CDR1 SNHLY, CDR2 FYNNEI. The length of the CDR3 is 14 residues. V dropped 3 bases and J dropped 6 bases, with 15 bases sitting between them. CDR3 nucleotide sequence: TGTGCCAGCAGTGACCGAGGCAGGGGGGGCGAGCAGTACTTC. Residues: CASSDRGRGGEQYF.

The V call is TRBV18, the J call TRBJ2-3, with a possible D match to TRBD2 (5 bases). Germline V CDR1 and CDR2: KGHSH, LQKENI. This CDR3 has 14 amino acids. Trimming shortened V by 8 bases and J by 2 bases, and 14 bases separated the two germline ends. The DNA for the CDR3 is TGTGCCAGCACTCCACTAGTTACCACAGATACGCAGTATTTT. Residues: CASTPLVTTDTQYF. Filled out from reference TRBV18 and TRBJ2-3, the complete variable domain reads NAGVMQNPRHLVRRRGQEARLRCSPMKGHSHVYWYRQLPEEGLKFMVYLQKENIIDESGMPKERFSAEFPKEGPSILRIQQVVRGDSAAYFCASTPLVTTDTQYFGPGTRLTVL.

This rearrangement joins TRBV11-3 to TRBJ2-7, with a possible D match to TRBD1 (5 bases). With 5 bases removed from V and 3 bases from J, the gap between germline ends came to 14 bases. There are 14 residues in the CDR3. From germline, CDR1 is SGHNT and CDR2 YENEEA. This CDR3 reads CASSLTGADYEQYF. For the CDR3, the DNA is TGTGCCAGCAGCCTAACTGGGGCAGACTACGAGCAGTACTTC.

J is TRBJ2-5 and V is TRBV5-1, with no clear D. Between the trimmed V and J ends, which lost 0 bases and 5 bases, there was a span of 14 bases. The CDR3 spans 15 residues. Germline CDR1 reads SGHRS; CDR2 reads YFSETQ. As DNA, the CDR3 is TGCGCCAGCAGCTTGGTCGATAGATTAATGGAGACCCAGTACTTC. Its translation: CASSLVDRLMETQYF.

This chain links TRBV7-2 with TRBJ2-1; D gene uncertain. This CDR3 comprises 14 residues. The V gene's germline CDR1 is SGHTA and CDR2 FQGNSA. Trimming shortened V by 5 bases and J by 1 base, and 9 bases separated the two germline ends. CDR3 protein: CASSNRVSYNEQFF. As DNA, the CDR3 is TGTGCCAGCAGCAACCGAGTATCCTACAATGAGCAGTTCTTC.

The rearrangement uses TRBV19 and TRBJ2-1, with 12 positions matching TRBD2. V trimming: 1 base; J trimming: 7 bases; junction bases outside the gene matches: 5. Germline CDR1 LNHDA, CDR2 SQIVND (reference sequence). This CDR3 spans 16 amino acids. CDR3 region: CASSIGASGRGNEQFF. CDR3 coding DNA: TGTGCCAGTAGTATAGGAGCTAGCGGGAGGGGGAATGAGCAGTTCTTC.

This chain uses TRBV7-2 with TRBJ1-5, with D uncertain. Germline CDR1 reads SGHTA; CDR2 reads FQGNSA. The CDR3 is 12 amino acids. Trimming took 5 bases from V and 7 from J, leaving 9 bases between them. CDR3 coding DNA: TGTGCCAGCAGCCCAGATAACCAGCCCCAGCATTTT. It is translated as CASSPDNQPQHF.

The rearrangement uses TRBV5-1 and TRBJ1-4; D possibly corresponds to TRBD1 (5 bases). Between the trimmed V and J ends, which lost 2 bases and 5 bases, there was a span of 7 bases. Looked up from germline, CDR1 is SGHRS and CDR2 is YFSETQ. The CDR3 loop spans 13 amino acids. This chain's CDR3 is CASSFGANEKLFF. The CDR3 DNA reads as TGCGCCAGCAGCTTCGGGGCGAATGAAAAACTGTTTTTT. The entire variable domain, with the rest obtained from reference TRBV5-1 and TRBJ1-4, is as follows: KAGVTQTPRYLIKTRGQQVTLSCSPISGHRSVSWYQQTPGQGLQFLFEYFSETQRNKGNFPGRFSGRQFSNSRSEMNVSTLELGDSALYLCASSFGANEKLFFGSGTQLSVL.

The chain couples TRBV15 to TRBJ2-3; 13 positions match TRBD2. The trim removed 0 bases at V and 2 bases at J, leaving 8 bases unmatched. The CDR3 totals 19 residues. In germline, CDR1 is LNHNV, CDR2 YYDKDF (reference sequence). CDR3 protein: CATSRERWTSGSPTDTQYF. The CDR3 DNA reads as TGTGCCACCAGCAGAGAGAGATGGACTAGCGGGAGCCCCACAGATACGCAGTATTTT.

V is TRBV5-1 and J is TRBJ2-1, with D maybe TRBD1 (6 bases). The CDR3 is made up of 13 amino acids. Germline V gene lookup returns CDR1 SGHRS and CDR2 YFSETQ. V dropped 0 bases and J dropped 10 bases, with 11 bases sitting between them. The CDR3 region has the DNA TGCGCCAGCAGCTTGGAGACAGGCAAGGAGCAGTTCTTC. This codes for CASSLETGKEQFF. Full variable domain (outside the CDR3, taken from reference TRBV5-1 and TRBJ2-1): KAGVTQTPRYLIKTRGQQVTLSCSPISGHRSVSWYQQTPGQGLQFLFEYFSETQRNKGNFPGRFSGRQFSNSRSEMNVSTLELGDSALYLCASSLETGKEQFFGPGTRLTVL.